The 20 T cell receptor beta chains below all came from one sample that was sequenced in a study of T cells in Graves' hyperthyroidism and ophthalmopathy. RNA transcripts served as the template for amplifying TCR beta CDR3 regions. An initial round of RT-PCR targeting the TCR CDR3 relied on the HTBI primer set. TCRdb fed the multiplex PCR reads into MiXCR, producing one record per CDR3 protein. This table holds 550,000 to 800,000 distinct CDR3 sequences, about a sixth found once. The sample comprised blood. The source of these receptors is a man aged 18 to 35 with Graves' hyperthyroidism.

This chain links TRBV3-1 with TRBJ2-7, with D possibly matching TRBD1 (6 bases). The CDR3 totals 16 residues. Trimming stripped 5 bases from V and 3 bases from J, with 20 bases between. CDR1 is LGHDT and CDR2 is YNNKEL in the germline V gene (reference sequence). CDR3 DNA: TGTGCCAGCAGCGGACGGACAGAACTGAAGTTCTACGAGCAGTACTTC. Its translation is CASSGRTELKFYEQYF.

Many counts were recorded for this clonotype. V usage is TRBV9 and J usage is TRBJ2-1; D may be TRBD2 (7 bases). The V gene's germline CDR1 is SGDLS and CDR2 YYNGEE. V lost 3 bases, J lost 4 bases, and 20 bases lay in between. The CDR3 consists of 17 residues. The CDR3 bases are TGTGCCAGCAGCGCAAAAGGGGGGGCGGCCCAATACAATGAGCAGTTCTTC. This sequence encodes CASSAKGGAAQYNEQFF.

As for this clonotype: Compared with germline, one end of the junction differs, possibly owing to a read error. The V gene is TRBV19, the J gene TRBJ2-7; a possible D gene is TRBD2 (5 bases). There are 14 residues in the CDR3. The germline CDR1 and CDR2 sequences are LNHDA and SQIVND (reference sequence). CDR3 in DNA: TGTGCCAGTAGTGTAGACTACAGTTCCTACGAGCAGTACTTC. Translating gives CASSVDYSSYEQYF.

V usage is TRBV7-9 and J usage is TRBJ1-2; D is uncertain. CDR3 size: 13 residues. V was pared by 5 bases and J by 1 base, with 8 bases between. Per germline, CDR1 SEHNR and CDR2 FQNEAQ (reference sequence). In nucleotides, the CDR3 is TGTGCCAGCAGCCCGAAGATTAACTATGGCTACACCTTC. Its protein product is CASSPKINYGYTF.

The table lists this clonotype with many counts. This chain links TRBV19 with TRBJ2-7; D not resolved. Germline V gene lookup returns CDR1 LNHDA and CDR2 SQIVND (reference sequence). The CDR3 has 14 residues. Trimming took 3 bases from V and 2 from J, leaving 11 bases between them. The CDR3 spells CASSIGSPTYEQYF. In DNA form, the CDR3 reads TGTGCCAGTAGTATTGGATCGCCAACCTACGAGCAGTACTTC.

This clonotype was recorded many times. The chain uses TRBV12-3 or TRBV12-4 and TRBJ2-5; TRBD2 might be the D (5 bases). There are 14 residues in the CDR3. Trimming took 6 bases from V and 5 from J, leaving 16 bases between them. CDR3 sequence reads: CASSASFGSETQYF. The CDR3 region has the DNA TGTGCCAGCAGCGCCTCATTTGGGAGTGAGACCCAGTACTTC.

The CDR3 DNA sequence: TGTGCCAGTGGGATAGGGGGGAGGATTGACAATGAGCAGTTCTTC. This gives the protein CASGIGGRIDNEQFF. The gene calls are TRBV11-3 and TRBJ2-1; tentatively, D is TRBD1 or TRBD2 (6 bases each). Trimming took off 9 bases at V and 5 bases at J, with 20 bases between the two ends. Germline lookup yields CDR1 SGHNT and CDR2 YENEEA. CDR3 size: 15 residues. The full variable domain, rest sourced from reference TRBV11-3 and TRBJ2-1, is EAGVVQSPRYKIIEKKQPVAFWCNPISGHNTLYWYLQNLGQGPELLIRYENEEAVDDSQLPKDRFSAERLKGVDSTLKIQPAELGDSAVYLCASGIGGRIDNEQFFGPGTRLTVL.

The CDR3 sequence: CASSEGQGTPDTQYF. As DNA, the CDR3 is TGTGCCAGCAGCGAGGGACAGGGGACGCCAGATACGCAGTATTTT. The genes are TRBV3-1 and TRBJ2-3; TRBD1 matches at 10 bases. Trimming removed 5 bases from V and 4 bases from J; junction bases left unmatched: 6. CDR3 length: 15 residues. Germline CDR1 reads LGHDT; CDR2 reads YNNKEL (reference sequence).

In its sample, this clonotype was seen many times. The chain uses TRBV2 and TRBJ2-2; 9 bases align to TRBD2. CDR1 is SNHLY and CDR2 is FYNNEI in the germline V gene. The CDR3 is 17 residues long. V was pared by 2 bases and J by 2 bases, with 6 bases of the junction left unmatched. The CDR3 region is CASSEPLAGVNTGELFF. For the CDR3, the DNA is TGTGCCAGCAGTGAACCCTTAGCGGGAGTCAACACCGGGGAGCTGTTTTTT.

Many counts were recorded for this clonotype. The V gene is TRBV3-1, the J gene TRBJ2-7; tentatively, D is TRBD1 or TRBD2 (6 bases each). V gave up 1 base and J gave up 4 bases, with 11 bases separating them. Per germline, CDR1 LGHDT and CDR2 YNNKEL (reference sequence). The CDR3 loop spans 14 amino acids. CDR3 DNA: TGTGCCAGCAGCCAAGGCAGGGGAGGATACGAGCAGTACTTC. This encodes CASSQGRGGYEQYF.

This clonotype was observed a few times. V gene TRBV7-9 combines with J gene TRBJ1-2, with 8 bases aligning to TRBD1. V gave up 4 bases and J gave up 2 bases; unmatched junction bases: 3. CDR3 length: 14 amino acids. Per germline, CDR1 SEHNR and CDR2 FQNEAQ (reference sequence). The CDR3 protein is CASSSTGDNYGYTF. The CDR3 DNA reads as TGTGCCAGCAGCTCGACAGGGGACAACTATGGCTACACCTTC.

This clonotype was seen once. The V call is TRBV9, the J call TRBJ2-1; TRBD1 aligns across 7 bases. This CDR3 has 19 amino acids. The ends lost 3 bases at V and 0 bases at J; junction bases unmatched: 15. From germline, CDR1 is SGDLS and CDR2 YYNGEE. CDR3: CASSDRQGAGTSSYNEQFF. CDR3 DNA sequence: TGTGCCAGCAGCGATCGACAGGGTGCAGGTACTAGCTCCTACAATGAGCAGTTCTTC.

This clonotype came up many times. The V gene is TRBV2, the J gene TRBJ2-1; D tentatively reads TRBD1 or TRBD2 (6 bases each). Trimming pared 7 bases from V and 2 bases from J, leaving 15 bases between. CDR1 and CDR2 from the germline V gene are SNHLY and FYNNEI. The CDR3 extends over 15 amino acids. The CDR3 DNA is TGTGCCAGCACCCGGGGGCAGGGCGCCTACAATGAGCAGTTCTTC. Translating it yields CASTRGQGAYNEQFF.

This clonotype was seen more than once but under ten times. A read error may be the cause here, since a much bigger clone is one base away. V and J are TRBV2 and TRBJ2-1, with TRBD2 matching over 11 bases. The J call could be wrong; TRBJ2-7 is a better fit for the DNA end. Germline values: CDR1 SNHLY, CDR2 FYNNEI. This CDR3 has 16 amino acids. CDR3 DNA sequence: TGTGCCAGCAAGCGTTCGGGACTAGCGGCGAACAATGAGCAGTACTTC. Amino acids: CASKRSGLAANNEQYF.

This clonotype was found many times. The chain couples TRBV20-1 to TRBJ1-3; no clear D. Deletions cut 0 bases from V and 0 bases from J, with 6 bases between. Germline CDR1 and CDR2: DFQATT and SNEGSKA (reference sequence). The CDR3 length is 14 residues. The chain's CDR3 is CSARDMNSGNTIYF. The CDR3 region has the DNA TGCAGTGCTAGAGATATGAACTCTGGAAACACCATATATTTT.

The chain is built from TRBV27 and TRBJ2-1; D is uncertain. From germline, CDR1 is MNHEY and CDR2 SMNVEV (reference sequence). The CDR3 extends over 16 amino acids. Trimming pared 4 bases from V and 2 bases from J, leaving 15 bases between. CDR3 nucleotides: TGTGCCAGCAGTTCACCGGGCCTCTCCCCCTACAATGAGCAGTTCTTC. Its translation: CASSSPGLSPYNEQFF.

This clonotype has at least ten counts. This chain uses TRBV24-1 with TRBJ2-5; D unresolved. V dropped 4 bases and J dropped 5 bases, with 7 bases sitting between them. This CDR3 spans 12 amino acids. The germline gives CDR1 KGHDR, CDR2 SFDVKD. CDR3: CATSESWETQYF. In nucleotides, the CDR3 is TGTGCCACCAGTGAATCCTGGGAGACCCAGTACTTC.

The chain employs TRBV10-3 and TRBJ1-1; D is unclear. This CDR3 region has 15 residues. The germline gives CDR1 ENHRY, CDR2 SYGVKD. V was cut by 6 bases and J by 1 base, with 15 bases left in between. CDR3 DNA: TGTGCCATCAGCCGGACTTTTGAGAAGAACACTGAAGCTTTCTTT. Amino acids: CAISRTFEKNTEAFF.

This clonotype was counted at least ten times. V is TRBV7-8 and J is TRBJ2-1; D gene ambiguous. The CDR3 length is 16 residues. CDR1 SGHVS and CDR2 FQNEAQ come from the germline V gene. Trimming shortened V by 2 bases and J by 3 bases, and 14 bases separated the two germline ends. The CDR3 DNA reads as TGTGCCAGCAGCTTAAGGGCCAGACGGAGCTACAATGAGCAGTTCTTC. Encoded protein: CASSLRARRSYNEQFF.

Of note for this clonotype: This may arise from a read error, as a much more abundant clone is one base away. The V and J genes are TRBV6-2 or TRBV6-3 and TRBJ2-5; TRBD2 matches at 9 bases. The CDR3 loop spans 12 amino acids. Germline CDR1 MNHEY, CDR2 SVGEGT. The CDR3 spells CDSASGVRTQYF. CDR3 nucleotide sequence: TGTGACTCAGCTAGCGGGGTCCGGACCCAGTACTTC.